A single TCR beta chain is shown here with its context. Its target is not known. This entry comes from a study of CD8+ T cells in alopecia areata. Points from the study as a whole: There were many expanded lesional clones persisting in scalp and blood during tofacitinib. Only one nonresponder was present, which leaves the link between baseline CD8+ expansion and response uncertain.

Investigators isolated RNA and reverse transcribed it into cDNA to act as the sequencing template. The protocol was immunoSEQ multiplex PCR, while the TCRdb copy is restricted to in-frame clones and leaves out a portion. Of hundreds of thousands of clones listed, 60% are singletons. Trimming cost V 5 bases and J 6 bases, with 13 bases left between them. Germline V lookup: CDR1 SQVTM, CDR2 ANQGSEA. This CDR3 has 12 amino acids. The treatment is: oral pan-JAK inhibitor, 5-10 mg twice daily. The clonotype was recovered from a human donor with alopecia areata. This chain joins TRBV29-1 and TRBJ2-5, with D possibly being TRBD1 (5 bases). Here the sequenced sample was CD4+ T cells sorted from blood, taken around week 54, from a patient treated with tofacitinib. This CDR3 is CSVQGDIQTQYF. The CDR3, as DNA: TGCAGCGTTCAGGGTGACATACAGACCCAGTACTTC. Based on the CDR3 plus reference TRBV29-1 and TRBJ2-5, the full variable domain is SAVISQKPSRDICQRGTSLTIQCQVDSQVTMMFWYRQQPGQSLTLIATANQGSEATYESGFVIDKFPISRPNLTFSTLTVSNMSPEDSSIYLCSVQGDIQTQYFGPGTRLLVL.